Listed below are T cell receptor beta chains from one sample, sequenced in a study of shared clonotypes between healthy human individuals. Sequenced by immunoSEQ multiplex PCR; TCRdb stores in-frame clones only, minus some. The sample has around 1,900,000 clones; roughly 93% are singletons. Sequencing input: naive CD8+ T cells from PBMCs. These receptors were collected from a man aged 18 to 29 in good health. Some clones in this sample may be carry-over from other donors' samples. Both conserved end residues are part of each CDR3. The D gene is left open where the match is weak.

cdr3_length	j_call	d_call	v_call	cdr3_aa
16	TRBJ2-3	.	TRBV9	CASSVGRATSTDTQYF
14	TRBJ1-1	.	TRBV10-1	CASSSRGMNTEAFF
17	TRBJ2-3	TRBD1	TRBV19	CASSIDWDRGKSDTQYF
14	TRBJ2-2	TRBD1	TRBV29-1	CSVEHRGRTGELFF
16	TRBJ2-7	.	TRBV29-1	CSVEGRRGSSSYEQYF
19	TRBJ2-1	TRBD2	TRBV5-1	CASSPRGRLAALEGNEQFF
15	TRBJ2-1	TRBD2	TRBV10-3	CAISLLAGSNNEQFF
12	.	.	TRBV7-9	CASSNTGDEQYF
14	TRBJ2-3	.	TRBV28	CASRLGYREDTQYF
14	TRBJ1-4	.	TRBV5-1	CASSHRDQQEKLFF
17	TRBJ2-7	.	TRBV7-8	CASSLPSSPESSYEQYF
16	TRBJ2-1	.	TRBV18	CASSPPEVGRMGEQFF
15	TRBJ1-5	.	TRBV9	CASSVGEAGSQPQHF
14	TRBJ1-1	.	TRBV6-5	CASRQLGGNTEAFF
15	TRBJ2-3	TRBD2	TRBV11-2	CASSFSGMGTDTQYF
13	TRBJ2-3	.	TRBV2	CASSEAWTDTQYF
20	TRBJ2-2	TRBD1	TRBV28	CASSLSLPGTGRGNTGELFF
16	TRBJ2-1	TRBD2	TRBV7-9	CASSHRTSEAYNEQFF
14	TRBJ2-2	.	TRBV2	CASSEVRNTGELFF
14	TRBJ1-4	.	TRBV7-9	CASRFDGFEEKLFF
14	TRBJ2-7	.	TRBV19	CASSIGQGYYEQYF
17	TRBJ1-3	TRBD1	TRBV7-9	CASSHRTGLISGNTIYF
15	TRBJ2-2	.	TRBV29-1	CSALKLDGPTGELFF
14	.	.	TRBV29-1	CSVEGGSGVYEQYF
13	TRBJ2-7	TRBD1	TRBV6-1	CASRDTGAHEQYF
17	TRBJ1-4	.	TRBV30	CAWSVGVSWGENEKLFF
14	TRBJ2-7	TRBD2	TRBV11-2	CASSYSSGNYEQYF